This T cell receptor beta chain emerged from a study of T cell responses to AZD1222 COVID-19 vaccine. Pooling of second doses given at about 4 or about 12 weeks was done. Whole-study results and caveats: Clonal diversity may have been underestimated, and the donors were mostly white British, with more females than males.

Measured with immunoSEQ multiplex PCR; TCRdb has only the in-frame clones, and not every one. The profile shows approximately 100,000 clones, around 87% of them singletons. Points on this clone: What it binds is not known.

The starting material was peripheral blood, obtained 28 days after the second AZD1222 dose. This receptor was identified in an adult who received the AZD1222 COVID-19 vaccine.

The DNA of the CDR3 is TGCGCCAGCAGCCCAGGCACAACGGGGGAGACCCAGTACTTC. Translation: CASSPGTTGETQYF. The gene calls are TRBV5-1 and TRBJ2-5, with a weak D call TRBD2 (5 bases). V was clipped by 4 bases and J by 5 bases, with 15 bases between them. The CDR3 covers 14 residues. Germline V lookup: CDR1 SGHRS, CDR2 YFSETQ.